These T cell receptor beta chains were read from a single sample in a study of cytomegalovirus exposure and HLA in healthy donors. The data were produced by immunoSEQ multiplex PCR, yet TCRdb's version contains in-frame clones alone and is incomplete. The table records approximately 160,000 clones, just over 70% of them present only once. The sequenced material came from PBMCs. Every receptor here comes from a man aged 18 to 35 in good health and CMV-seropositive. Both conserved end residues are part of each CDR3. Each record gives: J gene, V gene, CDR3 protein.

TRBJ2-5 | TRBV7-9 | CASSPLAGAGETQYF
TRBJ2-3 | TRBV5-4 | CASSPWTSGGTDTQYF
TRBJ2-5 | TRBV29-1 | CSVEGGWSGTEWETQYF
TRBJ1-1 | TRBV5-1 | CASRPSRGPNTEAFF
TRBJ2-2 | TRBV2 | CASRAGGGYTGELFF
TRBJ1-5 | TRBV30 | CAWSELQGGRPQHF
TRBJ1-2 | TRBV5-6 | CASSYWDRGTSGYTF
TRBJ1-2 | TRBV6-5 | CASSPTGNYGYTF
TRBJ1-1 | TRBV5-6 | CASSPGTDEAFF
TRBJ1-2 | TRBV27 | CASSLGDSYGYTF